Each of the 22 T cell receptor beta chains below was sequenced from the same sample in a study of human T cells and chemical hapten exposure. TCRdb processed the RACE reads anew with MiXCR; each CDR3 protein has one entry. The sample yields more than 70,000 distinct CDR3 sequences, about an eighth seen once. The time point is: patch test 1, 2 weeks after DPC sensitization. Regarding treatment: therapeutic diphenylcyclopropenone sensitization with weekly scalp DPC. This material consisted of whole blood, taken in connection with sensitization to the hapten diphenylcyclopropenone (DPC). The receptors here all came from an older woman with alopecia areata. Some clones in this sample may be carry-over from other donors' samples.

This clonotype has at least ten counts. In nucleotides, the CDR3 is TGTGCCAGCAGCTTCAGCGGGGGGGCTCCAGATACGCAGTATTTT. Residues: CASSFSGGAPDTQYF. V gene TRBV7-6 combines with J gene TRBJ2-3; 10 nucleotides line up with TRBD2. Germline lookup yields CDR1 SGHVS and CDR2 FNYEAQ. The CDR3 totals 15 residues. V dropped 3 bases and J dropped 4; count of bases not matched to a gene: 4. Combining the CDR3 with reference TRBV7-6 and TRBJ2-3 gives the whole variable domain GAGVSQSPRYKVTKRGQDVALRCDPISGHVSLYWYRQALGQGPEFLTYFNYEAQQDKSGLPNDRFSAERPEGSISTLTIQRTEQRDSAMYRCASSFSGGAPDTQYFGPGTRLTVL.

This clonotype was found many times. DNA for the CDR3: TGTGCCAGCAGACGTACTGGGGGGGCAACTAATGAAAAACTGTTTTTT. It yields the protein CASRRTGGATNEKLFF. The chain recombines TRBV7-8 with TRBJ1-4; TRBD1 is a possible D gene (5 bases). The ends were cut back, 6 bases at V and 0 bases at J, with 14 bases in the middle. There are 16 residues in the CDR3. Germline CDR1 SGHVS, CDR2 FQNEAQ.

The CDR3 sequence is CASSYLRLGETQYF. DNA of the CDR3: TGTGCCAGCAGCTACCTTCGCCTAGGAGAGACTCAGTACTTC. The rearrangement joins TRBV11-2 to TRBJ2-4; D call uncertain. This CDR3 is built from 14 residues. The germline V and J ends were trimmed by 4 bases and 12 bases, with 19 bases remaining between them. The germline V gene encodes CDR1 SGHAT and CDR2 FQNNGV.

The chain couples TRBV15 to TRBJ1-4; TRBD1 is a possible D gene (5 bases). This CDR3 spans 15 amino acids. Looked up from germline, CDR1 is LNHNV and CDR2 is YYDKDF (reference sequence). Between the trimmed V and J ends, which lost 1 base and 5 bases, there was a span of 11 bases. The CDR3 DNA follows: TGTGCCACCAGCAGAGCTAGGACACCGAATGAAAAACTGTTTTTT. It is translated as CATSRARTPNEKLFF.

This clonotype was found many times. The rearrangement joins TRBV29-1 to TRBJ2-3; D uncertain. Germline CDR1 SQVTM, CDR2 ANQGSEA. This CDR3 is built from 11 residues. V lost 3 bases to trimming and J lost 8 bases, with 9 bases between them. CDR3 protein: CSVEGPATQYF. The CDR3 region has the DNA TGCAGCGTTGAGGGCCCTGCTACGCAGTATTTT.

This clonotype was counted many times. The chain links TRBV7-8 to TRBJ2-7, with TRBD1 matching 7 bases. There are 15 residues in the CDR3. V was clipped by 3 bases and J by 6 bases; unmatched bases: 11. Germline V gives CDR1 SGHVS, CDR2 FQNEAQ. The DNA of the CDR3 is TGTGCCAGCAGCTTCTCGACAGGGCGTCGGGGCGAGCAGTACTTC. As protein: CASSFSTGRRGEQYF.

The sample holds many counts of this clonotype. CDR3 residues: CASSFRPLAGGGTDTQYF. CDR3 nucleotides: TGTGCCAGCAGCTTTAGGCCCCTAGCGGGGGGAGGCACAGATACGCAGTATTTT. The chain recombines TRBV13 with TRBJ2-3, with 11 bases matching TRBD2. The germline CDR1 and CDR2 sequences are PRHDT and FYEKMQ (reference sequence). The CDR3 length is 18 residues. The J segment lost 1 base and the V segment lost 3 bases, leaving 9 bases of the junction unmatched.

The rearrangement links TRBV9 to TRBJ2-5, with D unclear. The length of the CDR3 is 13 residues. Trimming shortened V by 0 bases and J by 4 bases, and 7 bases separated the two germline ends. Germline loops: CDR1 SGDLS, CDR2 YYNGEE. The CDR3 sequence is CASSVGGGETQYF. Written as DNA, the CDR3 is TGTGCCAGCAGCGTAGGGGGTGGAGAGACCCAGTACTTC.

V usage is TRBV5-1 and J usage is TRBJ2-5, with 13 positions matching TRBD2. CDR3 length: 17 amino acids. In germline, CDR1 is SGHRS, CDR2 YFSETQ. Trimming removed 1 base from V and 2 bases from J; junction bases left unmatched: 5. The CDR3 protein is CASSLRTSGGEQETQYF. Written as DNA, the CDR3 is TGCGCCAGCAGCTTGCGGACTAGCGGGGGAGAGCAAGAGACCCAGTACTTC.

V and J are TRBV7-2 and TRBJ2-5; the D is unclear. Germline values: CDR1 SGHTA, CDR2 FQGNSA. The CDR3 extends over 16 amino acids. V lost 2 bases to trimming and J lost 2 bases, with 15 bases between them. CDR3 sequence: CASSLNQAPSQETQYF. CDR3 coding DNA: TGTGCCAGCAGCTTAAATCAAGCGCCGTCTCAAGAGACCCAGTACTTC.

This clonotype was seen a handful of times. The V gene is TRBV24-1, the J gene TRBJ2-3, with 8 positions matching TRBD1. V lost 4 bases to trimming and J lost 2 bases; unmatched junction nucleotides: 4. CDR1 and CDR2 (germline): KGHDR, SFDVKD. The CDR3 is made up of 15 amino acids. This CDR3 reads CATSEQGGPTDTQYF. The CDR3 DNA is TGTGCCACCAGTGAACAGGGGGGCCCCACAGATACGCAGTATTTT.

There are many counts of this clonotype. The chain links TRBV7-3 to TRBJ2-7; D possibly corresponds to TRBD2 (5 bases). Trimming took off 3 bases at V and 6 bases at J, with 12 bases between the two ends. The germline CDR1 and CDR2 sequences are SGHTA and FQGTGA. This CDR3 has 13 amino acids. CDR3 coding DNA: TGTGCCAGCAGCTTGGGTCTGGGAGTCGAGCAGTACTTC. Amino acid sequence: CASSLGLGVEQYF.

This clonotype was found a few times. The V gene is TRBV5-1, the J gene TRBJ2-3, with D perhaps matching TRBD2 (6 bases). Per germline, CDR1 SGHRS and CDR2 YFSETQ. Between the trimmed V and J ends, which lost 4 bases and 2 bases, there was a span of 14 bases. There are 15 residues in the CDR3. The CDR3, as DNA: TGCGCCAGCAGCCTGGAGGACTACACCACAGATACGCAGTATTTT. This encodes CASSLEDYTTDTQYF.

The chain uses TRBV5-1 and TRBJ2-7, with 7 bases aligning to TRBD1. With 3 bases clipped from V and 7 bases from J, the junction kept 4 bases outside the gene matches. CDR1 and CDR2 (germline): SGHRS, YFSETQ. The CDR3 has 12 amino acids. The CDR3 DNA is TGCGCCAGCAGCTCGGGACAGCCTGAGCAGTACTTC. Translating gives CASSSGQPEQYF.

The V gene is TRBV6-1, the J gene TRBJ1-5, with TRBD1 identical over 7 bases. Trimming cost V 2 bases and J 6 bases; bases outside gene matches: 7. Germline values: CDR1 MNHNS, CDR2 SASEGT. This CDR3 has 15 amino acids. The CDR3 spells CASSEIGTGVQPQHF. The CDR3 DNA follows: TGTGCCAGCAGTGAAATAGGAACAGGGGTTCAGCCCCAGCATTTT.

V and J are TRBV7-2 and TRBJ2-3, with a possible D match to TRBD2 (7 bases). The CDR3 totals 15 residues. Germline V gene sequence: CDR1 SGHTA, CDR2 FQGNSA. Trimming took off 3 bases at V and 5 bases at J, with 15 bases between the two ends. CDR3 nucleotide sequence: TGTGCCAGCAGCTTCTCTGCGGGGGCCGAAGATACGCAGTATTTT. Translation gives CASSFSAGAEDTQYF.

This clonotype was seen repeatedly, ten times or more. The rearrangement uses TRBV2 and TRBJ1-2; D possibly corresponds to TRBD1 (6 bases). The CDR3 length is 15 residues. Germline CDR1 is SNHLY and CDR2 is FYNNEI. Trimming cost V 2 bases and J 0 bases, with 10 bases left between them. This CDR3 is CASSELGAANYGYTF. As DNA, the CDR3 is TGTGCCAGCAGTGAACTGGGGGCAGCTAACTATGGCTACACCTTC. The entire variable domain, with the rest obtained from reference TRBV2 and TRBJ1-2, is as follows: EPEVTQTPSHQVTQMGQEVILRCVPISNHLYFYWYRQILGQKVEFLVSFYNNEISEKSEIFDDQFSVERPDGSNFTLKIRSTKLEDSAMYFCASSELGAANYGYTFGSGTRLTVV.

This clonotype was recorded a few times. The V call is TRBV3-1, the J call TRBJ2-6; D is uncertain. Germline values: CDR1 LGHDT, CDR2 YNNKEL (reference sequence). Trimming cost V 0 bases and J 2 bases, with 5 bases left between them. This CDR3 has 15 residues. CDR3 sequence (DNA): TGTGCCAGCAGCCAAGATTCGACTGGGGCCAACGTCCTGACTTTC. Protein sequence: CASSQDSTGANVLTF.

The V call is TRBV5-1, the J call TRBJ1-2; D call uncertain. This CDR3 is built from 13 residues. Germline V gene data show CDR1 as SGHRS and CDR2 as YFSETQ. The germline V and J ends were trimmed by 3 bases and 1 base, with 7 bases remaining between them. The DNA of the CDR3 is TGCGCCAGCAGCTCCGATTTTAACTATGGCTACACCTTC. It is translated as CASSSDFNYGYTF.

This clonotype was recorded at least ten times. This chain connects TRBV7-2 to TRBJ2-7; tentative D call: TRBD2 (5 bases). V dropped 3 bases and J dropped 0 bases, with 12 bases sitting between them. Germline lookup yields CDR1 SGHTA and CDR2 FQGNSA. The CDR3 runs 15 residues. Written as DNA, the CDR3 is TGTGCCAGCAGCTTCCTAGCCGCCTCCTCCTACGAGCAGTACTTC. It codes for CASSFLAASSYEQYF. Full variable domain (missing parts from reference TRBV7-2 and TRBJ2-7): GAGVSQSPSNKVTEKGKDVELRCDPISGHTALYWYRQSLGQGLEFLIYFQGNSAPDKSGLPSDRFSAERTGGSVSTLTIQRTQQEDSAVYLCASSFLAASSYEQYFGPGTRLTVT.

This clonotype was observed many times. The chain uses TRBV10-2 and TRBJ1-1; no reliable D call. Germline V gives CDR1 WSHSY, CDR2 SAAADI. The CDR3 is 15 amino acids. V shed 0 bases and J shed 3 bases, with 11 bases lying between them. This CDR3 is CASSESWDLDTEAFF. The CDR3 region has the DNA TGCGCCAGCAGTGAGTCGTGGGATCTGGACACTGAAGCTTTCTTT.

This clonotype was recorded a few times. V gene TRBV20-1 combines with J gene TRBJ1-1; D unclear. V lost 2 bases and J 6 bases, leaving 10 bases between the germline ends. From germline, CDR1 is DFQATT and CDR2 SNEGSKA (reference sequence). This CDR3 region has 12 residues. The CDR3 loop is CSARRGDAEAFF. As DNA, the CDR3 is TGCAGTGCTAGACGGGGTGACGCTGAAGCTTTCTTT.